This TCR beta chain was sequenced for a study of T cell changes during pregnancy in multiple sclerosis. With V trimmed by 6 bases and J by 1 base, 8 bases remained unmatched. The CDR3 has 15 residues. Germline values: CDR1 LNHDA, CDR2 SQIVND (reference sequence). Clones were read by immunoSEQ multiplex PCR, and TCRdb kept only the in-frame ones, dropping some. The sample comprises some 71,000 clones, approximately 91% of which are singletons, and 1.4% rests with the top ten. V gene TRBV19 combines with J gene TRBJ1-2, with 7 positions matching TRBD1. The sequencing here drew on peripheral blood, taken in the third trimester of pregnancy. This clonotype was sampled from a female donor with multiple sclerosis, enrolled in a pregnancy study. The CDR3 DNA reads TGTGCCAGTAGCCGGGACAGAAAACATAACTATGGCTACACCTTC. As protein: CASSRDRKHNYGYTF.